This T cell receptor beta chain is drawn from a study of T cell responses to AZD1222 COVID-19 vaccine (dated by TCRdb to the early 2020s). A note on the overall study: AZD1222 recipients given second doses at about 4 weeks or at about 12 weeks were pooled, since spike-specific TCR depth and breadth were not found to differ between the two schedules. A total of over 230 trial participants underwent TCR sequencing, of whom more than 200 had received two doses of AZD1222 and around 26 had received two doses of the MenACWY control vaccine. Enrollment into the trials was organized by age into subgroups of 18-55, 56-69 and 70-plus years, and those subgroups contained roughly 150, 30 and 60 TCR-sequenced participants, respectively. Points the paper makes about the study in general: Participants were mostly white British and included more females than males, and it was suggested by the authors that clonal diversity may have been underestimated. Reportedly, almost half of the unique spike-specific TCRs recognized epitopes lying outside the regions that are mutated in the B.1.351 and B.1.1.7 variants. Conclusions about previously exposed vaccinees are limited, since just 6 or 7 AZD1222 recipients were seropositive for SARS-CoV-2 at baseline. After two AZD1222 doses, spike-specific TCR breadth and depth were significantly higher than at day 0 and than in MenACWY recipients. The vaccine-associated CD4 TCRs covered the entire spike protein, and the dominant responses fell in regions 160-218 and 743-854. Because no samples from the day 14 peak response were available, repertoires could be characterized only after the peak T cell response. The 56-69-year group was small, and its depth increase did not reach significance, likely because of low power.

What this sample's time point label stands for: baseline before first vaccination. Vaccinee samples came from UK trials COV001 and COV002, including a single-blind randomized controlled phase 2/3 trial of AZD1222 (ChAdOx1 nCoV-19) in healthy adults. Trial participant PBMC samples were collected at day 0 and day 28 after the second dose for TCRbeta chain sequencing. The CDR3 regions of human TCRbeta chains were subjected to immunosequencing. The original methods were these. TCRs in the repertoires were matched against a reference library of SARS-CoV-2-specific TCRs that had been generated with the MIRA antigen-specificity platform. Breadth was defined as the fraction of unique TCRs that were SARS-CoV-2-associated. Depth was defined as the fraction of total T cells that were SARS-CoV-2-associated. Using the MIRA data, each spike-specific TCR was mapped to the spike region that the TCR reacts to and placed in a CD4 or CD8 class. Log10-transformed breadth and depth values were compared by one-way ANOVA with Sidak's multiple comparisons tests. The source is immuneACCESS, and TCRdb retained only in-frame sequences with V and J called. Part of the clones is not carried over; for the studies checked, unresolved V genes explain less than half of this, and the remainder is unexplained. Clone size and V and J calls were adopted from that table, with D and trimming inferred from the DNA. Across this sample there are some 120,000 clones, with roughly nine tenths seen only once. The ten largest clones add up to around 7.2% of the sample.

Measured from the cysteine to the phenylalanine, the CDR3 is 17 residues long. Only the CDR3 region is kept as DNA, spanning 51 bases read in frame from base 1. The germline V gene provides CDR1 SGHAT and CDR2 FQNNGV. V has 3 bases trimmed and J has 5 bases trimmed; junction bases matching no gene number 12. A word on this clone: Its antigen specificity is not known. No clone much larger than this one lies a single base away; base qualities are absent.

Sequencing was performed on peripheral blood, taken on day 0 of AZD1222 vaccination. The source is an adult in good health. The chain uses TRBV11-2 and TRBJ2-7; 11 bases in the junction line up with TRBD1. This receptor has the CDR3 CASSFARIGTGGDEQYF. The DNA is TGTGCCAGCAGCTTCGCGAGAATCGGGACAGGGGGAGACGAGCAGTACTTC.